The subject of this entry is one TCR beta chain. Its antigen is not identified. Method: immunoSEQ multiplex PCR; TCRdb's copy keeps in-frame clones and lacks some. The table records roughly 2,000 clones, approximately 97% of them present only once. This sample is part of a study of T cell repertoires in ileal Crohn's disease. Findings and limits, study-wide: Sorted CD8 T cells held more high-frequency clones than CD4. Endoscopic recurrence occurred in every patient whose clonality exceeded 26.8%.

This CDR3 comprises 15 residues. Germline V gene lookup returns CDR1 SGHTS and CDR2 YDEGEE. With 1 base removed from V and 10 bases from J, the gap between germline ends came to 15 bases. The sample comprised ileal tissue. The clonotype was recovered from an adult with Crohn's disease. The chain carries TRBV5-8 and TRBJ1-6; D is perhaps TRBD1 (5 bases). As DNA, the CDR3 is TGTGCCAGCAGCTTGTGGGGGGGGATTTTGTCACCCCTCCACTTT. This codes for CASSLWGGILSPLHF.